This is a list of T cell receptor beta chains from one sample in a study of T cells in Graves' hyperthyroidism and ophthalmopathy. TCRdb independently ran MiXCR on the multiplex PCR reads; one entry per CDR3 protein. The sample carries about 420,000 distinct CDR3 sequences, approximately 14% recorded once. The sequencing sample was made of blood. All receptors come from a woman aged 18-29 years with Graves' hyperthyroidism. Each CDR3 is given with its conserved first and last residue. The D gene is left open where the match is weak. Clone size is stated in some rows and not others, as once, few, many or a class when expanded.

d_gene: TRBD1
abundance: few
j_gene: TRBJ2-5
v_gene: TRBV10-3
CDR3nt: TGTGCCATCAGTGATAGTGCGGGGACAGGGGAAGAGACCCAGTACTTC
CDR3aa: CAISDSAGTGEETQYF

d_gene: NA
abundance: many
j_gene: TRBJ2-3
v_gene: TRBV12-3/TRBV12-4
CDR3nt: TGTGCCAGCAGTCGCGGGGATACGCAGTATTTT
CDR3aa: CASSRGDTQYF

d_gene: TRBD1
abundance: few
j_gene: TRBJ2-7
v_gene: TRBV6-6
CDR3nt: TGTGCCAGCAGTTACCAAAGGACAGGGACCTACGAGCAGTACTTC
CDR3aa: CASSYQRTGTYEQYF

d_gene: NA
abundance: many
j_gene: TRBJ1-4
v_gene: TRBV12-3/TRBV12-4
CDR3nt: TGTGCCAGCAGTCCCTCCCTGTCAAGGTCCCTAAATGAAAAACTGTTTTTT
CDR3aa: CASSPSLSRSLNEKLFF

d_gene: NA
abundance: few
j_gene: TRBJ2-1
v_gene: TRBV4-1
CDR3nt: TGCGCCAGCAGCCAAGATCCGGGAAGGGAGCAGTTCTTC
CDR3aa: CASSQDPGREQFF

d_gene: NA
abundance: NA
j_gene: TRBJ1-3
v_gene: TRBV6-1
CDR3nt: TGTGCCAGCAGCCAACCGGGACAAGGAAACACCATATATTTT
CDR3aa: CASSQPGQGNTIYF

d_gene: NA
abundance: many
j_gene: TRBJ1-5
v_gene: TRBV28
CDR3nt: TGTGCCAGCAGCTACGACCGAGCTAGCAATCAGCCCCAGCATTTT
CDR3aa: CASSYDRASNQPQHF

d_gene: TRBD1
abundance: NA
j_gene: TRBJ2-7
v_gene: TRBV28
CDR3nt: TGTGCCAGCAGTTACGCCGGGACAGGAGAGCAGTACTTC
CDR3aa: CASSYAGTGEQYF

d_gene: NA
abundance: many
j_gene: TRBJ2-2
v_gene: TRBV10-3
CDR3nt: TGTGCCATCGGTTCGACAGAGAACACCGGGGAGCTGTTTTTT
CDR3aa: CAIGSTENTGELFF

d_gene: TRBD1
abundance: many
j_gene: TRBJ1-2
v_gene: TRBV7-9
CDR3nt: TGTGCCAGCAGCCCTATGGGACAGGGGGACTATGGCTACACCTTC
CDR3aa: CASSPMGQGDYGYTF

d_gene: TRBD1
abundance: many
j_gene: TRBJ2-5
v_gene: TRBV19
CDR3nt: TGTGCCAGCAAAAGTCTTGGACAGGGTCAGGAGACCCAGTACTTC
CDR3aa: CASKSLGQGQETQYF

d_gene: NA
abundance: many
j_gene: TRBJ2-3
v_gene: TRBV12-3/TRBV12-4
CDR3nt: TGTGCCAGCAGTTCAAATATTGTGGAAGTACTCAGGGGAAGAGATACGCAGTATTTT
CDR3aa: CASSSNIVEVLRGRDTQYF

d_gene: NA
abundance: NA
j_gene: TRBJ2-1
v_gene: TRBV20-1
CDR3nt: TGCAGTGCTAGAGATCCGCAGGCTTGGAGTATTTCCGATGAGCAGTTCTTC
CDR3aa: CSARDPQAWSISDEQFF

d_gene: TRBD2
abundance: many
j_gene: TRBJ2-1
v_gene: TRBV6-1
CDR3nt: TGTGCCAGCAGTTATTCCCCTAGCGGGAGTACCAATGAGCAGTTCTTC
CDR3aa: CASSYSPSGSTNEQFF

d_gene: TRBD1
abundance: NA
j_gene: TRBJ2-3
v_gene: TRBV12-5
CDR3nt: TGTGCTAGTGGTTTGGTACCTAACGACAGGGTCTCGGCAGATACGCAGTATTTT
CDR3aa: CASGLVPNDRVSADTQYF

d_gene: NA
abundance: few
j_gene: TRBJ2-1
v_gene: TRBV13
CDR3nt: TGTGCCAGCAGCCCCCGGTTTGGGAGATGGTCTTACAATGAGCAGTTCTTC
CDR3aa: CASSPRFGRWSYNEQFF

d_gene: NA
abundance: NA
j_gene: TRBJ2-7
v_gene: TRBV27
CDR3nt: TGTGCCAGCAGTAGGAGTGGCGAGCAGTACTTC
CDR3aa: CASSRSGEQYF

d_gene: TRBD2
abundance: NA
j_gene: TRBJ2-3
v_gene: TRBV29-1
CDR3nt: TGCAGCCCCCGACTAGCGGGAACAGATACGCAGTATTTT
CDR3aa: CSPRLAGTDTQYF

d_gene: NA
abundance: once
j_gene: TRBJ1-2
v_gene: TRBV19
CDR3nt: TGTGCCAGTAATCCGTCAGGAGCCGGTTATAACTATGGCTACACCTTC
CDR3aa: CASNPSGAGYNYGYTF

d_gene: NA
abundance: few
j_gene: TRBJ2-4
v_gene: TRBV2
CDR3nt: TGTGCCAGCACTGGGGCTGGGGGTGAGGCCAAAAACATTCAGTACTTC
CDR3aa: CASTGAGGEAKNIQYF